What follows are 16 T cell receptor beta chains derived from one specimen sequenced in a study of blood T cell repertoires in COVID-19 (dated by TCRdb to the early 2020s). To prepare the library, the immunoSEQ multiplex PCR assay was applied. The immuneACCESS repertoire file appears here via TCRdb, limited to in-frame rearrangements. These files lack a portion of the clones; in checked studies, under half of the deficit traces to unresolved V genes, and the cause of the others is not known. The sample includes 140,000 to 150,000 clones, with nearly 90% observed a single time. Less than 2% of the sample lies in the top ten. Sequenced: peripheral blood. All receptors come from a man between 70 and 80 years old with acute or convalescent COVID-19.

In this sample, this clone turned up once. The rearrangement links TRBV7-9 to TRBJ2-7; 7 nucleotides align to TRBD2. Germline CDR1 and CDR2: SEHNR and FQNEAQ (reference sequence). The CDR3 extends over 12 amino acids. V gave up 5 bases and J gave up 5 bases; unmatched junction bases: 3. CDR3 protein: CASSPSGDEQYF. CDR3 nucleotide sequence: TGTGCCAGCAGCCCCAGCGGGGACGAGCAGTACTTC.

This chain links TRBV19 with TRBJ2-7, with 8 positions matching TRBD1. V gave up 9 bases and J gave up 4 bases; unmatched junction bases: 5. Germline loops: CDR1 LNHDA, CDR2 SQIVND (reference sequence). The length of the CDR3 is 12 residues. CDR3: CARPGQEYEQYF. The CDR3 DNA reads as TGTGCCAGGCCGGGACAGGAATACGAGCAGTACTTC.

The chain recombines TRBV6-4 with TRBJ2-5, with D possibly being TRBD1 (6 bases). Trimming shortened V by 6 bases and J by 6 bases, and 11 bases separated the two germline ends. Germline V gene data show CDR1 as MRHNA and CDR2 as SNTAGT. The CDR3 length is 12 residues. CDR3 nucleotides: TGTGCCAGCAGCGGACAGCCCCAGACCCAGTACTTC. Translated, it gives CASSGQPQTQYF.

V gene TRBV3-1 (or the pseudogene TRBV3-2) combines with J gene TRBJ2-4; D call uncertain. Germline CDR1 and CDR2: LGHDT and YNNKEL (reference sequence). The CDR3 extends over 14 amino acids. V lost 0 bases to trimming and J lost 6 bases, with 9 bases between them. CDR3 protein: CASSQDYQINIQYF. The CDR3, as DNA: TGTGCCAGCAGCCAAGATTATCAGATAAACATTCAGTACTTC.

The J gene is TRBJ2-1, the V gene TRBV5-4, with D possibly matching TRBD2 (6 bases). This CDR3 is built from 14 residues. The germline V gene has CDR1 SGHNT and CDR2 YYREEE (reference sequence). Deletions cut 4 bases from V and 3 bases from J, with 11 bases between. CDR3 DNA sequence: TGTGCCAGCAGCCACGGGAGTATCTACAATGAGCAGTTCTTC. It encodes CASSHGSIYNEQFF. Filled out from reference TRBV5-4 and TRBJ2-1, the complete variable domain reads ETGVTQSPTHLIKTRGQQVTLRCSSQSGHNTVSWYQQALGQGPQFIFQYYREEENGRGNFPPRFSGLQFPNYSSELNVNALELDDSALYLCASSHGSIYNEQFFGPGTRLTVL.

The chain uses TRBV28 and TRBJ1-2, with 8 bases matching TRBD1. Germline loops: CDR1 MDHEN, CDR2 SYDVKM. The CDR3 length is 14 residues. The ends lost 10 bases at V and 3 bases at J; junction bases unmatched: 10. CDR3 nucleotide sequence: TGTGCCACCTTCAGGGGGCGGACCGACTATGGCTACACCTTC. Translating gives CATFRGRTDYGYTF.

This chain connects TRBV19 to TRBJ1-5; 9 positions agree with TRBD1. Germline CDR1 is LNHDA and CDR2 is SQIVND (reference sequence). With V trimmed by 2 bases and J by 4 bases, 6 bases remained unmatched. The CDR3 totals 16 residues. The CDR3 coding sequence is TGTGCCAGTAGTATAAGCGACAGGGGGTGGAATCAGCCCCAGCATTTT. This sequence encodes CASSISDRGWNQPQHF. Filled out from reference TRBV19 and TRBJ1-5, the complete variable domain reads DGGITQSPKYLFRKEGQNVTLSCEQNLNHDAMYWYRQDPGQGLRLIYYSQIVNDFQKGDIAEGYSVSREKKESFPLTVTSAQKNPTAFYLCASSISDRGWNQPQHFGDGTRLSIL.

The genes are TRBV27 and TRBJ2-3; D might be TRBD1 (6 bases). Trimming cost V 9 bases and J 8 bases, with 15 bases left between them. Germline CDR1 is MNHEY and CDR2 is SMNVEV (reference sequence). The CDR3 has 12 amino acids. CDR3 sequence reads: CARKRGMGTQYF. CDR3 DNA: TGTGCCAGGAAGAGGGGGATGGGTACGCAGTATTTT.

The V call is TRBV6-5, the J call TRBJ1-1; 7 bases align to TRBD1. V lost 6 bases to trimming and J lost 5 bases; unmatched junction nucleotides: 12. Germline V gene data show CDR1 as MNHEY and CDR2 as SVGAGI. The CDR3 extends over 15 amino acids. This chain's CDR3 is CASRSIQGRLTEAFF. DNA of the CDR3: TGTGCCAGCAGATCTATACAGGGGCGTTTAACTGAAGCTTTCTTT.

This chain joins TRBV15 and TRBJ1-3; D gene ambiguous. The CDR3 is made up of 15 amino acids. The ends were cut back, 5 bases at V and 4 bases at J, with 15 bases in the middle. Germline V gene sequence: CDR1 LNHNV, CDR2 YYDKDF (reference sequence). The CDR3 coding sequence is TGTGCCACCAGCGGAAGACCGGGAGCAGGAAACACCATATATTTT. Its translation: CATSGRPGAGNTIYF.

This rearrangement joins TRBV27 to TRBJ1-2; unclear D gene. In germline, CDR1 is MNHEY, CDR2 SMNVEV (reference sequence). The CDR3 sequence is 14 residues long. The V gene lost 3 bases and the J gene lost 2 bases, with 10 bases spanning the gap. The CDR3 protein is CASSFHSGNYGYTF. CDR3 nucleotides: TGTGCCAGCAGTTTTCACAGCGGGAACTATGGCTACACCTTC.

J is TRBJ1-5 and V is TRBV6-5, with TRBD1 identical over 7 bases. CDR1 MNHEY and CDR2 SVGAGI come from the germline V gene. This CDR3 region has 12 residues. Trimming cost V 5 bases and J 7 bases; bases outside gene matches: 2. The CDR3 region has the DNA TGTGCCAGCAGTCAGACAGGGCAGCCCCAGCATTTT. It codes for CASSQTGQPQHF.

In nucleotides, the CDR3 is TGTGCCAGCAGCCCTGGGACAGGGGGCGGATATAGCAATCAGCCCCAGCATTTT. This gives the protein CASSPGTGGGYSNQPQHF. The V call is TRBV7-2, the J call TRBJ1-5; 12 bases are shared with TRBD1. The CDR3 extends over 18 amino acids. The junction had 8 bases not matched to a gene; V was cut back by 5 bases and J by 0 bases. The germline V gene has CDR1 SGHTA and CDR2 FQGNSA.

This chain's CDR3 is CASSTQPSGLETQYF. The CDR3 DNA reads as TGTGCCAGCAGCACTCAACCTAGCGGGTTAGAGACCCAGTACTTC. The rearrangement uses TRBV7-6 and TRBJ2-5; 8 bases line up with TRBD2. J gave up 4 bases and V 5 bases, and 9 bases lay outside the gene matches. CDR3 length: 15 residues. Germline CDR1 SGHVS, CDR2 FNYEAQ.

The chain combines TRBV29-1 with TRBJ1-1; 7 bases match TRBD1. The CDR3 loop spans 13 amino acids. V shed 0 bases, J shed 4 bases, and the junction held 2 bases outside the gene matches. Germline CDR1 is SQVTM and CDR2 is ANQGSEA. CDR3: CSVEETGSTEAFF. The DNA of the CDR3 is TGCAGCGTTGAAGAGACAGGGAGCACTGAAGCTTTCTTT.

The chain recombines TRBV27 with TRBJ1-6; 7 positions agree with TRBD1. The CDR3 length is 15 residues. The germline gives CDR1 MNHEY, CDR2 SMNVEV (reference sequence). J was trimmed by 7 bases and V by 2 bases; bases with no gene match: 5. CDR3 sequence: CASSLEGDSNSPLHF. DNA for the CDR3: TGTGCCAGCAGTTTAGAAGGGGACAGCAATTCACCCCTCCACTTT.